A selection of T cell receptor beta chains follows, all from one sample in a study of T cell changes during pregnancy in multiple sclerosis. Clones were sequenced by immunoSEQ multiplex PCR, and TCRdb holds only the in-frame ones, with some missing. The sample lists some 95,000 clones; 85% to 95% were seen once. Here the sequenced sample was peripheral blood, taken in the first trimester of pregnancy. All receptors come from a female donor with multiple sclerosis, enrolled in a pregnancy study. CDR3s leave out the opening cysteine and the closing phenylalanine or tryptophan.

>TRBJ1-5|TRBV6-1
ASKSGTGVNQPQH
>TRBJ2-1|TRBV5-1
ASSSYQSGTGVPRNEQF
>TRBJ2-3|TRBV4-2
ASSQERAGGPSDTQY
>TRBJ2-1|TRBV4-1
ASSAVYNEQF
>TRBJ2-6|TRBV25-1
ASSEYLESGANVLT
>TRBJ2-1|TRBV7-3
ASSYAGLKPYNEQF
>TRBJ2-1|TRBV18
ASSPLPQGAVNEQF
>TRBJ1-1|TRBV15
ATSRVGGTEAF
>TRBJ2-2|TRBV18
ASSPDISPTGELF
>TRBJ1-4|TRBV5-4
ASSLDAASEKLF
>TRBJ2-2|TRBV19
ASSILAGDGGTGELF
>TRBJ2-2|TRBV29-1
SVVGTGGELF
>TRBJ1-2|TRBV18
ASSPELTGGFGYT
>TRBJ2-5|TRBV19
ASSDLGVTQY
>TRBJ1-3|TRBV5-1
ASSQRGIIGNTIY
>TRBJ2-5|TRBV25-1
ASSPNGGREGRWETQY
>TRBJ2-5|TRBV28
ASSTHFTGLAETQY
>TRBJ1-3|TRBV7-9
ASSSPAGNTIY
>TRBJ1-1|TRBV28
ASVWNPGQGIRSTEAF
>TRBJ1-1|TRBV28
ASPPGGVAGLAEAF
>TRBJ2-5|TRBV2
ASRMQAGTRGTQY
>TRBJ2-3|TRBV7-2
ASSLVGGLTDTQY
>TRBJ2-1|TRBV15
ATSTLAGGGDEQF
>TRBJ2-7|TRBV10-3
AISLTGGTYEQY
>TRBJ1-2|TRBV5-4
ASSSPDRRYYGYT
>TRBJ1-1|TRBV14
ASSQNTIPNTEAF
>TRBJ2-1|TRBV7-6
ASSPQQNPYNEQF
>TRBJ1-4|TRBV9
ASSSGQGYEKLF
>TRBJ2-7|TRBV7-2
ASSLYGTRSYEQY
>TRBJ2-7|TRBV9
ASSPTGDSTPYEQY
>TRBJ1-2|TRBV6-1
ASTGQNYGYT
>TRBJ2-7|TRBV27
ASSLSSGSSYEQY
>TRBJ1-1|TRBV5-5
ASSLNDRNTEAF
>TRBJ2-7|TRBV11-2
ASSSSGSYYEQY
>TRBJ2-2|TRBV6-5
ASRGEGDTGELF
>TRBJ2-2|TRBV6-4
ASSDSVGAPGELF
>TRBJ2-1|TRBV4-3
ASSQDSSSYNEQF
>TRBJ2-3|TRBV29-1
SAEGLAGVPRTDTQY
>TRBJ2-3|TRBV10-1
ASSESTLGQGADTQY
>TRBJ2-3|TRBV7-8
ASSFRDTQY
>TRBJ2-1|TRBV25-1
ASSDVKAGMSEQF
>TRBJ2-3|TRBV6-5
ASSYSRFTDTQY
>TRBJ2-3|TRBV25-1
ASSELAGVTDTQY
>TRBJ2-7|TRBV7-9
ASGPGRLAGSYEQY
>TRBJ1-2|TRBV4-2
ASSPGGQGANYGYT
>TRBJ2-1|TRBV7-9
ASSPDPGQPEQF
>TRBJ2-5|TRBV27
ASSLSLGLSGAQETQY
>TRBJ1-2|TRBV19
ASSSWTGGGGGYT
>TRBJ1-1|TRBV21-1
ASSTVGVPGAF
>TRBJ2-5|TRBV5-1
ASSLAGETQY
>TRBJ1-2|TRBV6-5
ASSGQINYGYT
>TRBJ2-5|TRBV5-1
ASSLGRETQY
>TRBJ1-2|TRBV11-2
ASSLWGGEANYGYT
>TRBJ2-7|TRBV7-2
ASSLGSGISYEQY
>TRBJ2-3|TRBV4-2
ASSQHPPRLAGVRGADTQY
>TRBJ1-2|TRBV19
ASSVQGPAFTGYT
>TRBJ2-7|TRBV5-4
ASSLAGAGRYEQY
>TRBJ2-2|TRBV9
ASSQTETGELF
>TRBJ2-3|TRBV13
ASSLVGGSSTDTQY